A single T cell receptor beta chain is shown here with its context. V was pared by 4 bases and J by 7 bases, with 15 bases of the junction left unmatched. Looked up from germline, CDR1 is LNHDA and CDR2 is SQIVND (reference sequence). The CDR3 totals 16 residues. Time point noted: blood 4 weeks post-SBRT, at nephrectomy. Treatment reported: 15 Gy SBRT to primary tumor, nephrectomy 4 weeks later. These data are taken from a study of radiation and T cells in renal cell carcinoma. Libraries were prepared by immunoSEQ multiplex PCR; TCRdb keeps only in-frame clonotypes and omits some of them. The table lists some 150,000 clones, roughly 90% of them singletons.

This TCR was sampled from a woman aged 45 to 65 with renal cell carcinoma. The sequences come from blood, collected from a patient whose treatment included radiotherapy and nephrectomy. This chain links TRBV19 with TRBJ2-7; 8 bases map to TRBD2. CDR3 sequence (DNA): TGTGCCAGTAGTAGCCGAGAGAGCGGGAGTGCTTCTGAGCAGTACTTC. Its translation: CASSSRESGSASEQYF.